This T cell receptor (beta chain) was obtained from a study of T cell responses to AZD1222 COVID-19 vaccine. A few counts support this clone. Method: immunoSEQ multiplex PCR; TCRdb's copy keeps in-frame clones and lacks some. The table has roughly 150,000 clones, just under 95% seen once. The source of this sequence is an adult in good health. Sequencing was performed on peripheral blood, taken on day 0 of AZD1222 vaccination.

In DNA, the CDR3 is TGTGCCAGCAGCCCCAGCTGGGGGCGGGAGGGGAGCTACGAGCAGTACTTC. This sequence encodes CASSPSWGREGSYEQYF. The chain carries TRBV7-2 and TRBJ2-7; 9 bases agree with TRBD2. Unmatched junction bases numbered 14, after V lost 5 bases and J lost 3 bases. CDR1 is SGHTA and CDR2 is FQGNSA in the germline V gene. There are 17 residues in the CDR3.